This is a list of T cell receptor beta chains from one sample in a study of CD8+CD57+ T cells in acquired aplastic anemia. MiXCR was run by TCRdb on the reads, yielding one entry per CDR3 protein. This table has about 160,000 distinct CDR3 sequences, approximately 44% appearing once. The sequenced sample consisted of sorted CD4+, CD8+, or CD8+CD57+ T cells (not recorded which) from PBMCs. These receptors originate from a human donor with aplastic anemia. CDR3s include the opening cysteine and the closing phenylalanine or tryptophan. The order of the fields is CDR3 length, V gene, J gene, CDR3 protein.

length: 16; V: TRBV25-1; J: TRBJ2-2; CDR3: CASATSGQGWTGGLFF
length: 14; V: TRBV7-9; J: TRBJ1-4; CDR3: CASSVPGPNEKLFF
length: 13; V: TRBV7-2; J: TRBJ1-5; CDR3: CASSLGMTQPQHF
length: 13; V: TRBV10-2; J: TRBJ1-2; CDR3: CASSEMSHYGYTF
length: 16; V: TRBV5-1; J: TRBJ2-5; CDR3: CASSLGLAGKQETQYF
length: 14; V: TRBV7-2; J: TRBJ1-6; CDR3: CASREGALNSPLHF
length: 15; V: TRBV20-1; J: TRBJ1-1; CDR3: CSATGEGGYVGEAFF
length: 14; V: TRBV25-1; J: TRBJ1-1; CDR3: CASSVQGVISEAFF
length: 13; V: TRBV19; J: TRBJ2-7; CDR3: CASSIVVGREQYF
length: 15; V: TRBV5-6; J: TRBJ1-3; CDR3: CASSRGREAGNTIYF
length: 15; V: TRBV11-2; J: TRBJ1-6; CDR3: CASSLERTGNSPLHF
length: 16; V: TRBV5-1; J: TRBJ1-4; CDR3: CASSLIGTGINEKLFF
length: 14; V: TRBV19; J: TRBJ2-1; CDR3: CASTGSGGAGEQFF
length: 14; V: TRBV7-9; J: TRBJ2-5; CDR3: CASGGWRGQETQYF
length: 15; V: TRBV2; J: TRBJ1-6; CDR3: CASSDGQGYNSPLHF
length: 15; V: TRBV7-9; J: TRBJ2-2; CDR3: CASSLGLEYTGELFF
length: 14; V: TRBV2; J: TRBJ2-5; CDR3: CASRIAGLQETQYF
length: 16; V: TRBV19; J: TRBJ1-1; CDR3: CASSIGQGIGNTEAFF
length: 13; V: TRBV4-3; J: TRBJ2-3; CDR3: CASSQDTGGTQYF
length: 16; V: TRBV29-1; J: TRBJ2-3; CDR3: CSVGKVLTGTTDTQYF
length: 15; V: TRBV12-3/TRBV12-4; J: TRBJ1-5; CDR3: CASTHTREDSQPQHF
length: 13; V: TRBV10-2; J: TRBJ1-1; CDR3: CASTHGGITEAFF
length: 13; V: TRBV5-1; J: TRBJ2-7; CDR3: CASSKDRIYEQYF
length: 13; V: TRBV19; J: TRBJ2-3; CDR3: CASRASSTDTQYF
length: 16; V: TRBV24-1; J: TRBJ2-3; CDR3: CATSDLRLADTDTQYF
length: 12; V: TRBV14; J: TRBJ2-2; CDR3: CASSQRGGELFF
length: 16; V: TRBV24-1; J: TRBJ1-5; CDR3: CATSESDRARGQPQHF
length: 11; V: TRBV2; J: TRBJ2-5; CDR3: CASREEETQYF
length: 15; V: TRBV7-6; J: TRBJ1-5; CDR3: CASSLGGAGNQPQHF